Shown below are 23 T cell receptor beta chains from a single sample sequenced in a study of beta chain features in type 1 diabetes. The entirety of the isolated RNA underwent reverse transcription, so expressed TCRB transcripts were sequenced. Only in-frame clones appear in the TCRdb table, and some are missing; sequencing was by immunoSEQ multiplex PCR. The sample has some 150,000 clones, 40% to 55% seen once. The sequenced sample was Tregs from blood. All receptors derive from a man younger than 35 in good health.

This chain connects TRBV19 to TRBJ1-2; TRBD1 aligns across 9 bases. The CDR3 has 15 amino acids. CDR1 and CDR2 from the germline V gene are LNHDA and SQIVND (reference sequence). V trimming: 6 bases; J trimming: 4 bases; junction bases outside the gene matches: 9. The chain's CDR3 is CASRIDTGGPYGYTF. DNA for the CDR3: TGTGCCAGTAGGATCGACACAGGGGGCCCCTATGGCTACACCTTC.

CDR3 coding DNA: TGTGCCAGCAGCGCCAGGGACAGGGGCACCTATGGCTACACCTTC. Encoded protein: CASSARDRGTYGYTF. The chain recombines TRBV9 with TRBJ1-2; 10 bases are shared with TRBD1. Per germline, CDR1 SGDLS and CDR2 YYNGEE. J lost 4 bases, V lost 3 bases, and 6 bases had no gene match. This CDR3 spans 15 amino acids. The full variable domain, in which reference TRBV9 and TRBJ1-2 provide the parts outside the CDR3, is DSGVTQTPKHLITATGQRVTLRCSPRSGDLSVYWYQQSLDQGLQFLIQYYNGEERAKGNILERFSAQQFPDLHSELNLSSLELGDSALYFCASSARDRGTYGYTFGSGTRLTVV.

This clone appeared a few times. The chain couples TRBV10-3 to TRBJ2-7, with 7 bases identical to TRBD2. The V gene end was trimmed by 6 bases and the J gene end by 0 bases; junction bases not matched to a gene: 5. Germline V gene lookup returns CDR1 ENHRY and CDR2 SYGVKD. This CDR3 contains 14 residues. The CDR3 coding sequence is TGTGCCATCAGGAGAGCGGGGAGCTCCTACGAGCAGTACTTC. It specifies CAIRRAGSSYEQYF.

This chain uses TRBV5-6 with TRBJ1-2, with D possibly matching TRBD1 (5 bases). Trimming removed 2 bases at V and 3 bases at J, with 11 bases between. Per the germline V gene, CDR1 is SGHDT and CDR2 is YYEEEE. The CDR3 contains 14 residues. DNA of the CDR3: TGTGCCAGCAGCTTAGGAGGGGCGTACTATGGCTACACCTTC. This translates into CASSLGGAYYGYTF.

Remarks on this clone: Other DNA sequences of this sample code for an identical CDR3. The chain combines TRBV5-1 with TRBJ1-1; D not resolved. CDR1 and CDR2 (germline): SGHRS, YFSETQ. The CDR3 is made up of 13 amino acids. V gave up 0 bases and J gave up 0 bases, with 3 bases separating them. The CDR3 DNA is TGCGCCAGCAGCTTGGCCGTGAACACTGAAGCTTTCTTT. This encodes CASSLAVNTEAFF.

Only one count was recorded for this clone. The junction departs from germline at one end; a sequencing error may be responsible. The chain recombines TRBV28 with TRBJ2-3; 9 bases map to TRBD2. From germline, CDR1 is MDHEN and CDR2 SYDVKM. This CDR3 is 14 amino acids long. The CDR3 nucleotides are TGTGCCAGCAGCCTTGCCGCATCCCTAGGACTAGCGCATTTT. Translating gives CASSLAASLGLAHF.

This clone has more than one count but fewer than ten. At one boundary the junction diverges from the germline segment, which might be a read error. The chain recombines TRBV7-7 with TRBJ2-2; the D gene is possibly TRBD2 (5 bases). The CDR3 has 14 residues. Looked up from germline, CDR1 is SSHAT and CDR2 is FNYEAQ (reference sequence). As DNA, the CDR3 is TGTGCTAGCAGCTTACTAGCGAACACCGGGGAGCTGTTTTTT. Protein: CASSLLANTGELFF.

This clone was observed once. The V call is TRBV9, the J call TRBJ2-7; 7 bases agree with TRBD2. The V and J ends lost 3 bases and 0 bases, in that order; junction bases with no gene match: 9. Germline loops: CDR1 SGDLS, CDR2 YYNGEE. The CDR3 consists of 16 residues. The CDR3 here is CASSGGSSSGSYEQYF. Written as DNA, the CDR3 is TGTGCCAGCAGCGGCGGTTCGTCTAGCGGCTCCTACGAGCAGTACTTC.

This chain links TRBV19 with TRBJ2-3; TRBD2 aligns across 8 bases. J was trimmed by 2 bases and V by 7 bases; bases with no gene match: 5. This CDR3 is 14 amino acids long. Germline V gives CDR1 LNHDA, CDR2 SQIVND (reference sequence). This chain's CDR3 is CASNFGLATDTQYF. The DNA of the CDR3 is TGTGCCAGTAATTTTGGACTAGCCACAGATACGCAGTATTTT. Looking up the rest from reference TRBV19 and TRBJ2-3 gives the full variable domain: DGGITQSPKYLFRKEGQNVTLSCEQNLNHDAMYWYRQDPGQGLRLIYYSQIVNDFQKGDIAEGYSVSREKKESFPLTVTSAQKNPTAFYLCASNFGLATDTQYFGPGTRLTVL.

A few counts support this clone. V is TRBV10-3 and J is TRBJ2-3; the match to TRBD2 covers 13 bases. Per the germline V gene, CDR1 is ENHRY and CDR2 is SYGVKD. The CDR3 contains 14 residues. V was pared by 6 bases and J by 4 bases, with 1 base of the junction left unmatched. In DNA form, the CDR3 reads TGTGCCATCAGCGGGACTAGCGGGGCAGATACGCAGTATTTT. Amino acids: CAISGTSGADTQYF.

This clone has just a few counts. CDR3 coding DNA: TGTGCCAGCAGCTTAGTTTTCGCAGATACGCAGTATTTT. Encoded protein: CASSLVFADTQYF. The rearrangement links TRBV7-2 to TRBJ2-3; no clear D gene. Germline V gene sequence: CDR1 SGHTA, CDR2 FQGNSA. This CDR3 spans 13 amino acids. Trimming left V 1 base short and J 4 bases short, with 6 bases between.

CDR3 protein: CASRGQGWTEAFF. The CDR3 bases are TGTGCCAGCAGGGGACAGGGATGGACTGAAGCTTTCTTT. The chain links TRBV27 to TRBJ1-1; 9 bases map to TRBD1. The CDR3 spans 13 residues. From germline, CDR1 is MNHEY and CDR2 SMNVEV (reference sequence). With 6 bases clipped from V and 5 bases from J, the junction kept 4 bases outside the gene matches.

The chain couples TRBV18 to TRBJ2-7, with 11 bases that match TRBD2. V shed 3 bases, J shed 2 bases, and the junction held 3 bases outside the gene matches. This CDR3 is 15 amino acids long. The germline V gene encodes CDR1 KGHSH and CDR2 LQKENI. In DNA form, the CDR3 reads TGTGCCAGCTCACCCGGGACTAGCGGAGCCTACGAGCAGTACTTC. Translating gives CASSPGTSGAYEQYF. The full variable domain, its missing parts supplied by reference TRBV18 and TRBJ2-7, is NAGVMQNPRHLVRRRGQEARLRCSPMKGHSHVYWYRQLPEEGLKFMVYLQKENIIDESGMPKERFSAEFPKEGPSILRIQQVVRGDSAAYFCASSPGTSGAYEQYFGPGTRLTVT.

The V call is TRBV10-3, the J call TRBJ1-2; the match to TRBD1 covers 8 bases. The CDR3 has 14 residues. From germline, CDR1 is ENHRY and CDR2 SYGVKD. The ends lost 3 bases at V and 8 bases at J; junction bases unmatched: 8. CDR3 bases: TGTGCCATCAGTGAAGGGGTTACAGGGGGGGGCTACACCTTC. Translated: CAISEGVTGGGYTF.

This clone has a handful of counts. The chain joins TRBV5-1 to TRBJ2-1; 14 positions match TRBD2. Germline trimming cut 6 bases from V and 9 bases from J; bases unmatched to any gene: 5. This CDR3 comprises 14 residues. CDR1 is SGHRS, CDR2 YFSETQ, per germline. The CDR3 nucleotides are TGCGCCAGCAATGGACTAGCGGGGGGTGGTGAGCAGTTCTTC. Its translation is CASNGLAGGGEQFF.

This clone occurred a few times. This CDR3 reads CASSARRGRYGYTF. CDR3 DNA: TGTGCCAGCAGCGCCCGGCGGGGACGCTATGGCTACACCTTC. The rearrangement joins TRBV9 to TRBJ1-2; TRBD1 might be the D (5 bases). The CDR3 covers 14 residues. V was cut by 3 bases and J by 4 bases, with 13 bases left in between. Per germline, CDR1 SGDLS and CDR2 YYNGEE.

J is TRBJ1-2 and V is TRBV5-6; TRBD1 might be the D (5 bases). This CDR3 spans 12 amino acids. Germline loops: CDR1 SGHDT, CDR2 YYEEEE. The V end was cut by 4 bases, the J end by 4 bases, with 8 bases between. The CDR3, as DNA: TGTGCCAGCAGCCGGGGGGGCTATGGCTACACCTTC. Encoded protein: CASSRGGYGYTF.

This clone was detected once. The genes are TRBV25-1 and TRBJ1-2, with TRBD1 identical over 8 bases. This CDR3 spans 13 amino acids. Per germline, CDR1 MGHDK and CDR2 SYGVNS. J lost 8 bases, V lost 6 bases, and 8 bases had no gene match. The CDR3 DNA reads TGTGCCAGCAGACCTACAGGGGGTGGGGGCTACACCTTC. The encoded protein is CASRPTGGGGYTF.

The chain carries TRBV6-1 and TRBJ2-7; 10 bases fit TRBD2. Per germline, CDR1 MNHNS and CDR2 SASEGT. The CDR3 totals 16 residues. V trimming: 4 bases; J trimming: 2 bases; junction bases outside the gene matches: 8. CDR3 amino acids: CASSARTSGDPYEQYF. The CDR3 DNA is TGTGCCAGCAGTGCCCGGACTAGCGGAGACCCCTACGAGCAGTACTTC.

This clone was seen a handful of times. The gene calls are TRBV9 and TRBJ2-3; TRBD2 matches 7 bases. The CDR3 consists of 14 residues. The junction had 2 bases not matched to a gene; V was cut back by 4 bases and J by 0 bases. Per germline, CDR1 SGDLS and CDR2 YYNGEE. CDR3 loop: CASSLSGSTDTQYF. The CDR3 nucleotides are TGTGCCAGCAGCCTTAGCGGGAGCACAGATACGCAGTATTTT.

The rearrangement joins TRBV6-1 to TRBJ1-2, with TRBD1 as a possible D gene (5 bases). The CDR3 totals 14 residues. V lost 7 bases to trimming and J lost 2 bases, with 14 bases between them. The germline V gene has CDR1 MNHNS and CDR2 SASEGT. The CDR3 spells CASTRREGNYGYTF. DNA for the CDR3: TGTGCCAGCACCCGAAGGGAGGGGAACTATGGCTACACCTTC.

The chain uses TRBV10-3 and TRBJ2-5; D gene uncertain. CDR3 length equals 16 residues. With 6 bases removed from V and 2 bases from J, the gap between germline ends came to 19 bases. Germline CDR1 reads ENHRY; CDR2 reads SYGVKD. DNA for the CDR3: TGTGCCATCAGCAAGCAGGAACTTGACCGGCAAGAGACCCAGTACTTC. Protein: CAISKQELDRQETQYF.

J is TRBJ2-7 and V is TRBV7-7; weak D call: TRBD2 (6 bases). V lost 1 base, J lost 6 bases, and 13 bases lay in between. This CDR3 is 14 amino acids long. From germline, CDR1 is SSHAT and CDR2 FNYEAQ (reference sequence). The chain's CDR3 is CASSLGLGTAEQYF. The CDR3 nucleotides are TGTGCCAGCAGCTTAGGTCTTGGGACTGCCGAGCAGTACTTC.